This passage covers 24 T cell receptor beta chains from one sample sequenced in a study of T cell changes during pregnancy in multiple sclerosis. Generated by immunoSEQ multiplex PCR, the TCRdb table keeps only in-frame clones and is missing some. The repertoire has approximately 50,000 clones, approximately 90% of them found once; the top ten carry 10%. Sequencing was performed on CD8+ T cells from peripheral blood mononuclear cells, taken after pregnancy. These receptors all stem from a female donor with multiple sclerosis, enrolled in a pregnancy study.

The V call is TRBV27, the J call TRBJ2-3; 10 nucleotides match TRBD1. The CDR3 has 14 residues. The V gene end was trimmed by 6 bases and the J gene end by 3 bases; junction bases not matched to a gene: 3. Germline CDR1 reads MNHEY; CDR2 reads SMNVEV (reference sequence). The chain's CDR3 is CASRWTGGTDTQYF. In DNA form, the CDR3 reads TGTGCCAGCAGATGGACAGGGGGAACAGATACGCAGTATTTT.

The rearrangement links TRBV9 to TRBJ1-2; TRBD1 is a possible D gene (6 bases). CDR1 is SGDLS and CDR2 is YYNGEE in the germline V gene. This CDR3 comprises 13 residues. Trimming took off 0 bases at V and 5 bases at J, with 8 bases between the two ends. CDR3 sequence (DNA): TGTGCCAGCAGCGTAGTAGGGGGTTATGGCTACACCTTC. Translated: CASSVVGGYGYTF.

This chain uses TRBV19 with TRBJ1-5, with 8 bases that match TRBD1. V was clipped by 3 bases and J by 0 bases; unmatched bases: 1. CDR1 and CDR2 from the germline V gene are LNHDA and SQIVND (reference sequence). This CDR3 has 15 amino acids. This chain's CDR3 is CASSIGTGSNQPQHF. The DNA of the CDR3 is TGTGCCAGTAGTATTGGGACAGGTAGCAATCAGCCCCAGCATTTT.

The chain is built from TRBV21-1 and TRBJ2-7; the table's D call, TRBD1, was not checked against the DNA. TRBV21-1 is a pseudogene segment. This CDR3 contains 16 residues. The CDR3: CASSPRNRDTAYEQYF. The CDR3 nucleotides are TGTGCCAGCAGCCCGAGGAACCGGGACACGGCCTACGAGCAGTACTTC.

This clone was counted between two and nine times. The chain employs TRBV6-6 and TRBJ1-4; D perhaps matches TRBD1 (5 bases). The CDR3 extends over 14 amino acids. V lost 5 bases, J lost 7 bases, and 14 bases lay in between. Looked up from germline, CDR1 is MNHNY and CDR2 is SVGAGI (reference sequence). CDR3 region: CASSNPGPAEKLFF. CDR3 nucleotides: TGTGCCAGCAGTAACCCAGGGCCGGCTGAAAAACTGTTTTTT.

The V gene is TRBV9, the J gene TRBJ1-1; D may be TRBD1 (5 bases). Trimming removed 0 bases from V and 1 base from J, with 10 bases in between. This CDR3 spans 15 amino acids. The V gene's germline CDR1 is SGDLS and CDR2 YYNGEE. The CDR3 DNA follows: TGTGCCAGCAGCGTAGAGGCAGGGAAGAACACTGAAGCTTTCTTT. It encodes CASSVEAGKNTEAFF.

There are a few counts of this clone. The chain joins TRBV10-3 to TRBJ2-7; 11 nucleotides agree with TRBD1. V lost 1 base, J lost 6 bases, and 2 bases stayed unmatched. The V gene's germline CDR1 is ENHRY and CDR2 SYGVKD. The CDR3 runs 14 residues. The CDR3 DNA sequence: TGTGCCATCAGTGAGTGGGACAGGGGGGCCGAGCAGTACTTC. This gives the protein CAISEWDRGAEQYF.

The V gene is TRBV12-2, the J gene TRBJ1-1. TRBV12-2 is deemed a pseudogene. The CDR3 has 14 amino acids. CDR3 bases: TGTGCAAGTCGCTTAGACTTGGTTCTCCGCGAAGCTTTCTTT. Its translation is CASRLDLVLREAFF.

The chain recombines TRBV11-3 with TRBJ2-5; 9 bases are a match to TRBD2. Germline trimming cut 2 bases from V and 5 bases from J; bases unmatched to any gene: 6. The CDR3 is 15 residues long. Per germline, CDR1 SGHNT and CDR2 YENEEA. The CDR3: CASSLYGTSTETQYF. As DNA, the CDR3 is TGTGCCAGCAGCTTATATGGGACTAGCACCGAGACCCAGTACTTC.

The rearrangement uses TRBV6-4 and TRBJ1-1; TRBD1 matches at 8 bases. The CDR3 loop spans 14 amino acids. Germline V gives CDR1 MRHNA, CDR2 SNTAGT. The J segment lost 4 bases and the V segment lost 3 bases, leaving 4 bases of the junction unmatched. The CDR3, as DNA: TGTGCCAGCAGTGATAACACAGGGGGCACTGAAGCTTTCTTT. Its protein product is CASSDNTGGTEAFF.

The chain combines TRBV6-4 with TRBJ2-3, with TRBD1 matching 12 bases. CDR3 length equals 15 residues. The V gene's germline CDR1 is MRHNA and CDR2 SNTAGT. Trimming cost V 2 bases and J 5 bases; bases outside gene matches: 2. Here the CDR3 reads CASSDGTGGEDTQYF. CDR3 nucleotides: TGTGCCAGCAGTGACGGGACAGGGGGCGAAGATACGCAGTATTTT.

The CDR3 coding sequence is TGTGCCAGCAGTTCAGCACAGAGGGAACAGCCCCAGCATTTT. As protein: CASSSAQREQPQHF. The gene calls are TRBV27 and TRBJ1-5, with D unclear. CDR3 size: 14 residues. CDR1 MNHEY and CDR2 SMNVEV come from the germline V gene (reference sequence). V dropped 4 bases and J dropped 7 bases, with 14 bases sitting between them.

The rearrangement links TRBV18 to TRBJ2-7, with 10 bases fitting TRBD1. The germline CDR1 and CDR2 sequences are KGHSH and LQKENI. The CDR3 runs 14 residues. The trim removed 6 bases at V and 4 bases at J, leaving 6 bases unmatched. The CDR3 DNA sequence: TGTGCCAGCTCGTCCCCGGGACAGGGGTACGAGCAGTACTTC. Protein: CASSSPGQGYEQYF.

For this clone: At one boundary the junction diverges from the germline segment, which might be a read error. The gene calls are TRBV7-7 and TRBJ1-6; 7 bases line up with TRBD1. Germline values: CDR1 SSHAT, CDR2 FNYEAQ (reference sequence). The CDR3 has 13 residues. CDR3 coding DNA: TGTGCTAGCAGCTTAGACAGGGTCTCACCCCTCCACTTT. Translating it yields CASSLDRVSPLHF.

This clone was detected once. This chain connects TRBV19 to TRBJ1-2, with unresolved D. This CDR3 contains 15 residues. Germline loops: CDR1 LNHDA, CDR2 SQIVND (reference sequence). The V gene lost 3 bases and the J gene lost 5 bases, with 16 bases spanning the gap. The CDR3 loop reads CASSILGGFHYGYTF. CDR3 nucleotide sequence: TGTGCCAGTAGTATTCTTGGAGGGTTTCATTATGGCTACACCTTC.

The rearrangement joins TRBV11-2 to TRBJ1-6; TRBD1 matches 8 bases. With 5 bases clipped from V and 3 bases from J, the junction kept 6 bases outside the gene matches. The CDR3 length is 16 residues. The germline gives CDR1 SGHAT, CDR2 FQNNGV. CDR3 sequence: CASSRDRSFYNSPLHF. CDR3 DNA sequence: TGTGCCAGCAGCCGGGACAGGTCCTTCTATAATTCACCCCTCCACTTT.

CDR3: CASSLEGVEDTQYF. The CDR3 DNA reads as TGCGCCAGCAGCTTGGAGGGGGTAGAAGATACGCAGTATTTT. This chain connects TRBV5-1 to TRBJ2-3; D is perhaps TRBD1 (6 bases). This CDR3 comprises 14 residues. Germline CDR1 is SGHRS and CDR2 is YFSETQ. The V gene lost 0 bases and the J gene lost 5 bases, with 10 bases spanning the gap.

The table lists this clone with a few counts. V is TRBV6-5 and J is TRBJ1-1; TRBD1 might be the D (6 bases). Looked up from germline, CDR1 is MNHEY and CDR2 is SVGAGI. The CDR3 is 13 residues long. V shed 7 bases and J shed 1 base, with 10 bases lying between them. The CDR3 spells CASTGHPNTEAFF. The DNA for the CDR3 is TGTGCCAGCACGGGACATCCGAACACTGAAGCTTTCTTT.

The chain is built from TRBV4-1 and TRBJ1-4, with D unresolved. The CDR3 is 13 amino acids. Trimming shortened V by 6 bases and J by 0 bases, and 5 bases separated the two germline ends. Germline-derived CDR1 and CDR2 are MGHRA and YSYEKL. CDR3 sequence: CASRGATNEKLFF. The CDR3, as DNA: TGCGCCAGCAGGGGAGCAACTAATGAAAAACTGTTTTTT.

The gene calls are TRBV7-9 and TRBJ2-3, with 14 bases lining up with TRBD2. Germline-derived CDR1 and CDR2 are SEHNR and FQNEAQ (reference sequence). The J segment lost 5 bases and the V segment lost 7 bases, leaving 17 bases of the junction unmatched. The CDR3 totals 19 residues. The CDR3 loop is CASTHFGTSGGSGLDTQYF. CDR3 nucleotides: TGTGCCAGCACCCACTTCGGGACTAGCGGGGGAAGTGGATTAGATACGCAGTATTTT.

This sequence joins TRBV2 and TRBJ1-3; D possibly corresponds to TRBD1 (6 bases). V lost 11 bases and J lost 0, with 26 bases in between. The germline V gene has CDR1 SNHLY and CDR2 FYNNEI. The CDR3 totals 18 residues. CDR3 DNA: TGTGCCGGAATGGCCGGGACAACGGTTAAGAGCTCTGGAAACACCATATATTTT. The encoded protein is CAGMAGTTVKSSGNTIYF.

The chain carries TRBV27 and TRBJ1-2; tentatively, D is TRBD1 (5 bases). The CDR3 length is 16 residues. The V gene's germline CDR1 is MNHEY and CDR2 SMNVEV (reference sequence). V was trimmed by 0 bases and J by 2 bases, leaving 13 bases between them. The CDR3 DNA reads TGTGCCAGCAGTTTATCACCCCAGGGCCCGAACTATGGCTACACCTTC. Residues: CASSLSPQGPNYGYTF.

J is TRBJ1-3 and V is TRBV15; D is unresolved. The germline V gene encodes CDR1 LNHNV and CDR2 YYDKDF (reference sequence). The ends were cut back, 0 bases at V and 0 bases at J, with 12 bases in the middle. The CDR3 is 17 amino acids. The CDR3 loop reads CATSRDRASGSGNTIYF. The CDR3 nucleotides read TGTGCCACCAGCAGAGATCGTGCGTCAGGCTCTGGAAACACCATATATTTT. The whole variable domain, remainder taken from reference TRBV15 and TRBJ1-3, is DAMVIQNPRYQVTQFGKPVTLSCSQTLNHNVMYWYQQKSSQAPKLLFHYYDKDFNNEADTPDNFQSRRPNTSFCFLDIRSPGLGDTAMYLCATSRDRASGSGNTIYFGEGSWLTVV.

This clone was seen only once. The chain links TRBV27 to TRBJ2-1; the D gene is possibly TRBD2 (6 bases). Germline V gene sequence: CDR1 MNHEY, CDR2 SMNVEV (reference sequence). The V end was cut by 7 bases, the J end by 4 bases, with 8 bases between. The CDR3 contains 12 residues. The CDR3 region has the DNA TGTGCCAGCATGGAGGGTTACAATGAGCAGTTCTTC. Translated: CASMEGYNEQFF.